The rows below give T cell receptor beta chains drawn from one sample of a study of regulatory T cells in long-lasting Graves disease. Each CDR3 protein is one row after TCRdb ran MiXCR on the multiplex PCR reads. The sample shows a few hundred thousand distinct CDR3 sequences, 20% of them seen only once. Sequenced here: peripheral blood mononuclear cells (PBMCs), sampled at new diagnosis, from a patient treated with antithyroid drugs. Source of these receptors: a female donor with Graves disease. The CDR3 runs from the conserved cysteine through the conserved F or W. The order of the fields is V gene, D gene, clone size, J gene, CDR3 protein, CDR3 DNA. The D gene is left open where the match is weak. Clone size is stated in some rows and not others, as once, few, many or a class when expanded.

>TRBV20-1|TRBD2|many|TRBJ2-7
CSATPGTSGYEQYF
TGCAGTGCAACACCCGGGACTAGCGGCTACGAGCAGTACTTC
>TRBV7-9|NA|many|TRBJ1-5
CASSFEGDQPQHF
TGTGCCAGCAGCTTCGAGGGAGACCAGCCCCAGCATTTT
>TRBV7-2|NA|many|TRBJ1-2
CASSFTGTHYGYTF
TGTGCCAGCAGCTTCACCGGGACTCACTATGGCTACACCTTC
>TRBV15|NA|many|TRBJ2-5
CATSLRAGNQETQYF
TGTGCCACCTCCCTCCGTGCGGGCAACCAAGAGACCCAGTACTTC
>TRBV7-8|NA|NA|TRBJ1-5
CASSLAGQNSNQPQHF
TGTGCCAGCAGCCTAGCCGGGCAGAATAGCAATCAGCCCCAGCATTTT
>TRBV10-2|NA|once|TRBJ2-7
CASSESREQYF
TGCGCCAGCAGTGAGTCTCGCGAGCAGTACTTC
>TRBV5-4|TRBD2|NA|TRBJ2-7
CASSLASSGIRGEQYF
TGTGCCAGCAGCTTGGCCTCTAGCGGGATCCGTGGGGAGCAGTACTTC
>TRBV6-2/TRBV6-3|NA|NA|TRBJ2-1
CASSYSSSGARSYNEQFF
TGTGCCAGCAGTTACTCGAGTTCGGGGGCTCGGTCCTACAATGAGCAGTTCTTC
>TRBV10-3|NA|many|TRBJ2-7
CAIRDGSYEQYF
TGTGCCATAAGGGACGGATCGTACGAGCAGTACTTC
>TRBV5-6|TRBD1|many|TRBJ2-7
CASSRLTGLDEQYF
TGTGCCAGCAGCCGACTGACAGGGTTGGACGAGCAGTACTTC
>TRBV28|NA|many|TRBJ1-2
CASSGSAGVNYGYTF
TGTGCCAGCTCAGGGAGTGCCGGAGTCAACTATGGCTACACCTTC